One sample yielded the 10 T cell receptor beta chains listed below, sequenced in a study of technical replicates of blood from a few donors. Only in-frame clones appear in the TCRdb table, and some are missing; sequencing was by immunoSEQ multiplex PCR. This sample yields almost 65,000 clones, of which roughly 86% are seen a single time; 5.1% belongs to the top ten. Sequences were obtained from PBMCs. All receptors derive from a human donor in good health. Some clones in this sample may be carry-over from other donors' samples.

This rearrangement joins TRBV27 to TRBJ1-2; TRBD1 is a possible D gene (5 bases). The CDR3 is made up of 13 amino acids. Germline values: CDR1 MNHEY, CDR2 SMNVEV (reference sequence). The germline V and J ends were trimmed by 6 bases and 4 bases, with 12 bases remaining between them. The CDR3: CASRALTGYGYTF. DNA of the CDR3: TGTGCCAGCAGGGCACTTACAGGCTATGGCTACACCTTC.

The chain carries TRBV4-2 and TRBJ1-2, with 8 bases identical to TRBD1. Germline CDR1 reads LGHNA; CDR2 reads YNFKEQ. V shed 2 bases, J shed 6 bases, and the junction held 2 bases outside the gene matches. The CDR3 length is 13 residues. The CDR3 sequence: CASSQTGGNGYTF. CDR3 sequence (DNA): TGTGCCAGCAGCCAAACAGGGGGGAATGGCTACACCTTC.

The rearrangement joins TRBV7-7 to TRBJ2-1; 11 bases match TRBD2. Germline CDR1 SSHAT, CDR2 FNYEAQ (reference sequence). Trimming at V came to 1 base and at J to 7 bases, leaving 3 bases not matched to a gene. The CDR3 runs to 15 residues. The CDR3 DNA reads as TGTGCCAGCAGCTTAGGTAGCGGGAGGGCGAATGAGCAGTTCTTC. This sequence encodes CASSLGSGRANEQFF.

This clone was seen only once. The J gene is TRBJ2-7, the V gene TRBV2, with no clear D. V was shortened by 3 bases and J by 3 bases, with 9 bases between the two germline ends. Per the germline V gene, CDR1 is SNHLY and CDR2 is FYNNEI. The length of the CDR3 is 13 residues. Here the CDR3 reads CASSEETNYEQYF. The CDR3 nucleotides read TGTGCCAGCAGTGAGGAGACCAACTACGAGCAGTACTTC. The full variable domain, in which reference TRBV2 and TRBJ2-7 provide the parts outside the CDR3, is EPEVTQTPSHQVTQMGQEVILRCVPISNHLYFYWYRQILGQKVEFLVSFYNNEISEKSEIFDDQFSVERPDGSNFTLKIRSTKLEDSAMYFCASSEETNYEQYFGPGTRLTVT.

This rearrangement joins TRBV5-1 to TRBJ2-2; D might be TRBD1 (6 bases). The germline V gene encodes CDR1 SGHRS and CDR2 YFSETQ. V was shortened by 4 bases and J by 6 bases, with 22 bases between the two germline ends. This CDR3 contains 17 residues. CDR3 loop: CASSGRQVGKGAGELFF. The CDR3 bases are TGCGCCAGCAGCGGACGACAGGTGGGAAAAGGAGCCGGGGAGCTGTTTTTT.

The chain joins TRBV12-5 to TRBJ2-5; TRBD2 matches 11 bases. With 5 bases clipped from V and 4 bases from J, the junction kept 6 bases outside the gene matches. CDR3 size: 15 residues. Germline lookup yields CDR1 LGHNT and CDR2 FRNRAP. The DNA for the CDR3 is TGTGCTAGTGGTCCGGGACTAGCGGAGGGAGAGACCCAGTACTTC. Its translation is CASGPGLAEGETQYF.

The chain is built from TRBV7-2 and TRBJ1-6; tentatively, D is TRBD1 (6 bases). Germline V gene sequence: CDR1 SGHTA, CDR2 FQGNSA. V lost 6 bases, J lost 8 bases, and 17 bases lay in between. The CDR3 spans 15 residues. For the CDR3, the DNA is TGTGCCAGCAGTCGCCAGGGGTCGTGGGATTCACCCCTCCACTTT. Protein product: CASSRQGSWDSPLHF.

The chain's CDR3 is CASRPTGGNTIYF. The CDR3 coding sequence is TGTGCCAGCAGACCGACAGGGGGCAACACCATATATTTT. V and J are TRBV7-3 and TRBJ1-3; 10 bases align to TRBD1. The CDR3 is made up of 13 amino acids. V trimming: 6 bases; J trimming: 7 bases; junction bases outside the gene matches: 3. CDR1 SGHTA and CDR2 FQGTGA come from the germline V gene.

The chain has TRBV6-5 and TRBJ1-2, with D maybe TRBD1 (6 bases). This CDR3 has 13 amino acids. With 6 bases removed from V and 8 bases from J, the gap between germline ends came to 16 bases. Germline CDR1 MNHEY, CDR2 SVGAGI. This CDR3 reads CASSQRTASGYTF. CDR3 in DNA: TGTGCCAGCAGCCAGAGGACAGCTAGCGGCTACACCTTC.

The chain recombines TRBV11-2 with TRBJ2-3; TRBD2 matches 9 bases. The V gene end was trimmed by 1 base and the J gene end by 8 bases; junction bases not matched to a gene: 13. The germline V gene encodes CDR1 SGHAT and CDR2 FQNNGV. CDR3 size: 17 residues. The CDR3 sequence: CASSLVPRGGGVGTQYF. The CDR3 coding sequence is TGTGCCAGCAGCTTAGTCCCCCGCGGGGGGGGAGTCGGTACGCAGTATTTT.